This T cell receptor (beta chain) stems from a study of beta chain features in type 1 diabetes (dated by TCRdb to between 2018 and 2020). Background for the entire study: Patients and healthy donors did not differ in mean age, gender distribution, total cell number or subset yield. A total of approximately 100,000,000 sorted cells were examined across all samples, and the number of cells per subset was strongly correlated with RNA yield. In the study, TCRB repertoires of sorted circulating CD4+ T cell subsets from recently diagnosed type 1 diabetes patients were compared with those of matched healthy donors. Regulatory and stem cell-like memory subsets were isolated from only 8 patients and roughly eight healthy donors, whereas naive and central memory subsets came from all 30 or so donors.

Concerning this clone itself: The specificity of this receptor is unknown. Nothing much larger sits one base from this clone, and base qualities are not available.

From each donor, a single peripheral blood sample of 90 to 150 mL on average was drawn into heparinised tubes. A BD FACSAria II was used to sort naive, central memory, regulatory and stem cell-like memory CD4+ T cells with a panel that included CD45RO, CCR7, CD25, CD127, CD95 and CD27. Purity was above 98% for every sorted population. PBMCs were separated immediately by Lymphoprep density gradient centrifugation and were stained directly, without being cultured. So that batch effects would be minimized, each experiment stained and sorted samples in pairs, pairing one healthy donor with one patient. Overall study outcomes, separate from this receptor: Patients with type 1 diabetes made fewer insertions and deleted more nucleotides at VDJ recombination sites, implying thymic rearrangement abnormalities. Because small numbers of individuals were included in the HLA sub-analyses, any influence of HLA type on TCRB rearrangement was left unresolved. Because cDNA rather than genomic DNA was sequenced, highly expressing activated cells could have been over-represented, although no difference in activation and CD3 levels was found between groups. Type 1 diabetes patients showed a moderate but significant shortening of TCRB CDR3 length in all four CD4+ subsets. PCR may preferentially amplify shorter templates, but because patient and control samples were amplified and corrected together, any resulting skew would affect both groups equally. Naive, central memory and regulatory TCRB repertoires appeared to be more similar among patients than among healthy donors.

As encoded in the germline V gene, CDR1 is SGHRS while CDR2 is YFSETQ. Including the terminal cysteine and phenylalanine, the CDR3 comprises 15 residues. The CDR3 DNA has 45 bases and is translated from base 1. Trimming accounts for 0 bases at V and 4 bases at J, while the number of junction bases matched to no gene is 7. The entire isolated RNA was reverse transcribed using the High Capacity cDNA Reverse Transcription Kit, and thus expressed TCRB transcripts were sequenced. Naive, central memory and regulatory T cell samples underwent deep immunoSEQ sequencing, averaging roughly 3.3 million total reads per sample. Sorted cells were lysed in RLT buffer and RNA was extracted with DNase-treated RNeasy Micro or Mini kits, depending on cell number. Each cell subset was processed on its own to prevent cross-contamination, while patient and healthy donor samples were processed together. Using the immunoSEQ multiplex PCR, TCRB sequences were amplified from cDNA into 87-bp fragments spanning the CDR3 region. Amplicons were sequenced on the Illumina HiSeq platform. Turning to the authors' computational methods: Synthetic template baselines were used to correct PCR bias computationally, reads within Hamming distance 2 were collapsed together, and singletons that could not be merged were discarded. Reads were aligned against IMGT so that V, D and J genes, CDR3 length and insertions or deletions at six rearrangement sites could be assigned. Within each subset, clonotype counts were normalized to sorted cell number, and only after that were true diversity and Gini coefficients computed with the tcR R package. The overlap coefficient, calculated on TCRB nucleotide sequences, was used to measure repertoire sharing. Out-of-frame TCRB sequences from naive cells were analyzed to stand in for the pre-selection repertoire. TCRdb limited this immuneACCESS table to in-frame rearrangements with V and J called. A share of clones is missing; checked studies link under half to unresolved V genes, and the rest is unexplained. From that table come the V and J calls and clone size; the DNA was used to work out D and trimming. Counted in this sample were over 500,000 clones; around 16% of them appeared once. Of the sample, more than 0.08% is held by the ten largest clones.

The sample comprised naive CD4+ T cells from blood. The sample's cell subset or site label, in plain terms: true naive CD4+ T cells. This TCR came from a man aged 18 to 29 in good health. The chain couples TRBV5-1 to TRBJ2-7, with 7 central nucleotides matching TRBD1. The CDR3 amino acid sequence is: CASSLAVQGEYEQYF. The sequenced DNA is TGCGCCAGCAGCTTGGCCGTGCAGGGGGAGTACGAGCAGTACTTC.